The entry below describes one T cell receptor beta chain. Its matching antigen is unknown. CDR3 length: 14 residues. CDR1 and CDR2 (germline): MNHEY, SMNVEV (reference sequence). Trimming took 5 bases from V and 2 from J, leaving 11 bases between them. The entry originates in a study of cytomegalovirus exposure and HLA in healthy donors. Study-wide findings and caveats: 150 or so TCR beta chains were listed as cytomegalovirus-associated. TCR beta sequences reportedly predicted most subjects' HLA-A and HLA-B alleles accurately.

The PCR used 60 Vbeta and 13 Jbeta primers. Measured with immunoSEQ multiplex PCR; TCRdb has only the in-frame clones, and not every one. There are 200,000 or so clones in the sample; about 86% occur only once, and roughly 2.1% lies in the top ten. The TCR comes from a woman younger than 35 in good health and CMV-seropositive. V is TRBV27 and J is TRBJ2-3, with D tentatively TRBD2 (5 bases). The sequenced sample was PBMCs. This CDR3 is CASSDGSATDTQYF. In DNA, the CDR3 is TGTGCCAGCAGTGACGGTAGCGCCACAGATACGCAGTATTTT.